This T cell receptor (beta chain) was obtained from a study of shared clonotypes between healthy human individuals. With regard to this clone: Its target is unknown.

Trimming pared 5 bases from V and 7 bases from J, leaving 11 bases between. CDR3 size: 13 residues. In germline, CDR1 is SGHTA, CDR2 FQGNSA. Findings and caveats of the study: The sharing of 4% to 5.5% of naive CD4 clonotypes was seen across a handful of donors.

Several immunoSEQ plates received, in even portions, the genomic DNA of each subset. TCRdb keeps only in-frame clones here, not all; method: immunoSEQ multiplex PCR. The table has under 1,900,000 clones, approximately 98.5% seen once. Sequenced material: naive CD4+ T cells sorted from blood. This sample's subset: CD45RA+ positively selected. The chain is built from TRBV7-2 and TRBJ2-2; D ambiguous. The origin of this receptor is a man aged 30-40 years in good health. The chain's CDR3 is CASSPRRLGELFF. In DNA, the CDR3 is TGTGCCAGCAGCCCCCGGCGGCTCGGGGAGCTGTTTTTT.